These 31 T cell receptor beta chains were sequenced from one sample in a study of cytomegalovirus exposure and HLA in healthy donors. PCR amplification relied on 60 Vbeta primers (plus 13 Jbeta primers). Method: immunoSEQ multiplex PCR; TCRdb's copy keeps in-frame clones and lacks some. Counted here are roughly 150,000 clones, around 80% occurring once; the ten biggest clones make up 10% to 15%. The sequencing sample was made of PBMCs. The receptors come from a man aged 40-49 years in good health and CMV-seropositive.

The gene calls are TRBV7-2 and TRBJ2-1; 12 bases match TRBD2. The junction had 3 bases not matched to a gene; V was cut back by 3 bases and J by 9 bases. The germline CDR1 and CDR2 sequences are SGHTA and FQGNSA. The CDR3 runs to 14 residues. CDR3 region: CASSLTSGSGEQFF. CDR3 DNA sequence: TGTGCCAGCAGCTTGACTAGCGGGAGCGGTGAGCAGTTCTTC.

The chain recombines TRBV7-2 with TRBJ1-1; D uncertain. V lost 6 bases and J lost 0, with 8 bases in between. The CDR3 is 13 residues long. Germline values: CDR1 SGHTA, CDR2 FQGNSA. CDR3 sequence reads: CASSYSMNTEAFF. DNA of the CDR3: TGTGCCAGCAGTTACTCAATGAACACTGAAGCTTTCTTT.

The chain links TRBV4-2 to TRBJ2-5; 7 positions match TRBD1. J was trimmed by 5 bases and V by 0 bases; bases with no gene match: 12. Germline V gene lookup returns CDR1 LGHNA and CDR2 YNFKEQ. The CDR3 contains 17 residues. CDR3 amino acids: CASSQDPAGGSFETQYF. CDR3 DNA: TGTGCCAGCAGCCAAGATCCGGCAGGGGGAAGCTTTGAGACCCAGTACTTC.

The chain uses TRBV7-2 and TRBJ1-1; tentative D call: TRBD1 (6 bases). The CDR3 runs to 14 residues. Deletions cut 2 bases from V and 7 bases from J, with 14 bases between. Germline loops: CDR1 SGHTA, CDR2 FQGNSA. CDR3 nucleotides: TGTGCCAGCAGCTTATACGGGGGGCCCCTTGAAGCTTTCTTT. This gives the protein CASSLYGGPLEAFF.

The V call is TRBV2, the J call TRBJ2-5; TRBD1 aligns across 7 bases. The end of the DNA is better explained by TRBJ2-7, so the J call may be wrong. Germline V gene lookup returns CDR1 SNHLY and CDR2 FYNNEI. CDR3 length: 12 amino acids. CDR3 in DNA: TGTGCCAGCCTGGGACAGCCCTACGAGCAGTACTTC. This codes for CASLGQPYEQYF.

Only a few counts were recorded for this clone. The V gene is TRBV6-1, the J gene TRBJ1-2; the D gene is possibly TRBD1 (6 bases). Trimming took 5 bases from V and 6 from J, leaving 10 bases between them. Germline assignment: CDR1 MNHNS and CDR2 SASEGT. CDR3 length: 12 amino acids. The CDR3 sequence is CASSPRTDGYTF. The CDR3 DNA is TGTGCCAGCAGTCCAAGGACAGATGGCTACACCTTC.

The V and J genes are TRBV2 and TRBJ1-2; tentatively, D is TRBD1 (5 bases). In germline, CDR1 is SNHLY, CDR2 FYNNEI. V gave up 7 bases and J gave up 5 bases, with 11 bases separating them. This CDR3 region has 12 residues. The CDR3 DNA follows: TGTGCCAGCACCGGGGGATTTTATGGCTACACCTTC. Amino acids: CASTGGFYGYTF.

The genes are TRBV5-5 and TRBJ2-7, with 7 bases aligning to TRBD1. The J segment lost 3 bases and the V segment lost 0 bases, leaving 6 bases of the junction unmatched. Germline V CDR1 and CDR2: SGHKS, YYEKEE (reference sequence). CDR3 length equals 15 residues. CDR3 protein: CASSLGTGEHYEQYF. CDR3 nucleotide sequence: TGTGCCAGCAGCTTGGGGACAGGTGAACACTACGAGCAGTACTTC.

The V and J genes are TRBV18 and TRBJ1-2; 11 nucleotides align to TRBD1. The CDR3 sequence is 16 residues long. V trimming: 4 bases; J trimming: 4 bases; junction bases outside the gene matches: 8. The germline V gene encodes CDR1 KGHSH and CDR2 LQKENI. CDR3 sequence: CASSQGQGASGYGYTF. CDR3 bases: TGTGCCAGCTCACAAGGACAGGGGGCGTCGGGCTATGGCTACACCTTC.

The CDR3 DNA reads as TGCGCCAGCAGCTCTTTCCCGGGACTAGCGGGAGCAGATACGCAGTATTTT. Translating it yields CASSSFPGLAGADTQYF. The chain links TRBV5-1 to TRBJ2-3, with 14 bases aligning to TRBD2. V gave up 3 bases and J gave up 4 bases; unmatched junction bases: 7. CDR3 length equals 17 residues. Per the germline V gene, CDR1 is SGHRS and CDR2 is YFSETQ. Full variable domain (remainder filled in from reference TRBV5-1 and TRBJ2-3): KAGVTQTPRYLIKTRGQQVTLSCSPISGHRSVSWYQQTPGQGLQFLFEYFSETQRNKGNFPGRFSGRQFSNSRSEMNVSTLELGDSALYLCASSSFPGLAGADTQYFGPGTRLTVL.

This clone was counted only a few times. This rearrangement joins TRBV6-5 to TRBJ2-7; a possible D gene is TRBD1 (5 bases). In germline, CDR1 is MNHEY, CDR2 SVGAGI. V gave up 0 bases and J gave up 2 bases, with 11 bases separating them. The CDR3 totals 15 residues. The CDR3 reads CASSYSIAGPYEQYF. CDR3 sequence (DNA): TGTGCCAGCAGTTACTCGATAGCAGGGCCCTACGAGCAGTACTTC.

CDR3 sequence: CASSPLQGSTEAFF. The CDR3 region has the DNA TGTGCCAGCTCACCCTTACAGGGAAGCACTGAAGCTTTCTTT. The chain links TRBV18 to TRBJ1-1; D may be TRBD1 (6 bases). Deletions cut 3 bases from V and 4 bases from J, with 12 bases between. Germline lookup yields CDR1 KGHSH and CDR2 LQKENI. The CDR3 is 14 residues long. The full variable domain, in which reference TRBV18 and TRBJ1-1 provide the parts outside the CDR3, is NAGVMQNPRHLVRRRGQEARLRCSPMKGHSHVYWYRQLPEEGLKFMVYLQKENIIDESGMPKERFSAEFPKEGPSILRIQQVVRGDSAAYFCASSPLQGSTEAFFGQGTRLTVV.

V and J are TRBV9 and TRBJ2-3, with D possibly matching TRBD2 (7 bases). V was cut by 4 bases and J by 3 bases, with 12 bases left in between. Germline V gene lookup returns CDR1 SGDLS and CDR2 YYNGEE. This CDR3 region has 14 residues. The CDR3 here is CASSPGRGTDTQYF. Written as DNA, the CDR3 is TGTGCCAGCAGCCCGGGGAGGGGGACAGATACGCAGTATTTT.

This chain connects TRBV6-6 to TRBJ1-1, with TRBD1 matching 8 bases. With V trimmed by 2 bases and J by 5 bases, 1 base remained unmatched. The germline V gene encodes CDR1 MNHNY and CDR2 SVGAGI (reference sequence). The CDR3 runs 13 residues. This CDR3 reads CASSYTGGTEAFF. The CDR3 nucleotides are TGTGCCAGCAGTTACACAGGGGGAACTGAAGCTTTCTTT.

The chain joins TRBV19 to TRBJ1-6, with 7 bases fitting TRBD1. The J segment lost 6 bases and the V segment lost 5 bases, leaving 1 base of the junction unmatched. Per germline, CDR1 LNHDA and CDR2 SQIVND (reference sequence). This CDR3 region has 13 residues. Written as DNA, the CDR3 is TGTGCCAGTAGTGGGACAGTTAATTCACCCCTCCACTTT. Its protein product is CASSGTVNSPLHF.

CDR3 bases: TGCGCCAGCAGCCAAGCCCCGGGACTAGATCACAATGAGCAGTTCTTC. This codes for CASSQAPGLDHNEQFF. The V call is TRBV4-1, the J call TRBJ2-1; 8 bases align to TRBD2. Trimming took 1 base from V and 5 from J; bases not matched to a gene: 7. The germline CDR1 and CDR2 sequences are MGHRA and YSYEKL. The CDR3 loop spans 16 amino acids.

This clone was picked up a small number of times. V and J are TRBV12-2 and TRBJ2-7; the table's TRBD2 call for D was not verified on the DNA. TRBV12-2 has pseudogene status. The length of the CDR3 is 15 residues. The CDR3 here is CASRTGLEYSYEQYF. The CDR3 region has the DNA TGTGCAAGTCGTACCGGACTAGAATATTCCTACGAGCAGTACTTC.

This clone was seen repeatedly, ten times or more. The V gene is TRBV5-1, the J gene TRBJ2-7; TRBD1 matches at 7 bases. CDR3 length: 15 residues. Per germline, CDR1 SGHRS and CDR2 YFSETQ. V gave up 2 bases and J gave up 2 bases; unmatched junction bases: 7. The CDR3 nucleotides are TGCGCCAGCAGCTTAACAGGGGTCAACCCCTACGAGCAGTACTTC. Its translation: CASSLTGVNPYEQYF.

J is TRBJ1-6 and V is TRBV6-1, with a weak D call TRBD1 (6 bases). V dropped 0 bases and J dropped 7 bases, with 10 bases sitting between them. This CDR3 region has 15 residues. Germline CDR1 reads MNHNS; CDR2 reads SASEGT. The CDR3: CASSEAGRGNSPLHF. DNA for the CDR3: TGTGCCAGCAGTGAAGCTGGCAGGGGAAATTCACCCCTCCACTTT.

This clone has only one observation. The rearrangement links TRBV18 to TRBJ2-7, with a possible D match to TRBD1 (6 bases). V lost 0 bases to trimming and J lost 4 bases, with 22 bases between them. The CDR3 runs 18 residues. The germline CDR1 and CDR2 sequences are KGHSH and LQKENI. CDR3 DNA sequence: TGTGCCAGCTCACCACCTTCACTCAGGACGGTGGGGACATACGAGCAGTACTTC. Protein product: CASSPPSLRTVGTYEQYF.

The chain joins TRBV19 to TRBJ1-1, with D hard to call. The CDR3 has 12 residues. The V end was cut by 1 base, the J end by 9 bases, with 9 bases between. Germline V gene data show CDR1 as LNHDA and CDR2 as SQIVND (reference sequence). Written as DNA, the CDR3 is TGTGCCAGTAGTATAGCCGCGGGGAAAGCTTTCTTT. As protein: CASSIAAGKAFF.

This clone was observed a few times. The CDR3 nucleotides read TGTGCCAGCAGCTTGGGAGCTTCGATGCGCCAAGAGACCCAGTACTTC. This sequence encodes CASSLGASMRQETQYF. This chain connects TRBV5-4 to TRBJ2-5; D remains unclear. Between the trimmed V and J ends, which lost 0 bases and 1 base, there was a span of 13 bases. The CDR3 length is 16 residues. Germline V gene lookup returns CDR1 SGHNT and CDR2 YYREEE (reference sequence).

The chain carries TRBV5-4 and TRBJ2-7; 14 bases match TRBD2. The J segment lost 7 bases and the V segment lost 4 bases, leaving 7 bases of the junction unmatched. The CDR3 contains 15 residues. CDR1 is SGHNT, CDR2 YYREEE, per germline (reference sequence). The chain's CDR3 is CASSPGLAGVHEQYF. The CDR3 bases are TGTGCCAGCAGCCCGGGACTAGCGGGAGTCCATGAGCAGTACTTC.

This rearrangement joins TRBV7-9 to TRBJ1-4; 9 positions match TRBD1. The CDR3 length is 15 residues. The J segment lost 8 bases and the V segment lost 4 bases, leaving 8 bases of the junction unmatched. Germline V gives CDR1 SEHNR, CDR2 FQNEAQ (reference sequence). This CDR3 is CASSSPTGGEEKLFF. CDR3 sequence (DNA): TGTGCCAGCAGCTCACCGACAGGGGGGGAGGAAAAACTGTTTTTT.

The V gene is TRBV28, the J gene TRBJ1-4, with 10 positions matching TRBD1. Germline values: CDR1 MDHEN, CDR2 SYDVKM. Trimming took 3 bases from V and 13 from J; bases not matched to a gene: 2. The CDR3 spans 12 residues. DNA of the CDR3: TGTGCCAGCAGTTTCCGGGACAGGGGACTGTTTTTT. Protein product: CASSFRDRGLFF.

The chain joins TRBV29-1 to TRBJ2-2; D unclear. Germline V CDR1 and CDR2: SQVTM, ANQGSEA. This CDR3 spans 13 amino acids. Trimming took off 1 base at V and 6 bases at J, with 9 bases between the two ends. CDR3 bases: TGCAGCGTTGAAGCCCAGGTGGCCGGGGAGCTGTTTTTT. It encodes CSVEAQVAGELFF.

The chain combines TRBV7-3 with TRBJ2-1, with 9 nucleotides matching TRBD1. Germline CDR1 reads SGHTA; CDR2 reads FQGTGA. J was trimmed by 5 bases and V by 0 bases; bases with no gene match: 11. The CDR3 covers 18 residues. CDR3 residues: CASSLTPQPGTGHNEQFF. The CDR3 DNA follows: TGTGCCAGCAGCTTAACTCCTCAGCCCGGGACAGGGCACAATGAGCAGTTCTTC.

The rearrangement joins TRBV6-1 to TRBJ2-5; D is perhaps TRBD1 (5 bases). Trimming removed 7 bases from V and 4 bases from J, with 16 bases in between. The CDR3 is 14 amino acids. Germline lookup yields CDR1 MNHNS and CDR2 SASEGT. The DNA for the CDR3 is TGTGCCAGCACCACAGGTCTAGTGGGAGAGACCCAGTACTTC. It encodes CASTTGLVGETQYF.

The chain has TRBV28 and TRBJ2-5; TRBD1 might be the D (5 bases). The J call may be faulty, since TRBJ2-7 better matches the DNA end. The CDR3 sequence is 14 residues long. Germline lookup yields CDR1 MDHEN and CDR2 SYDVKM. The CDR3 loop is CASSLGTQGYEQYF. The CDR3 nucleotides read TGTGCCAGCAGTCTAGGAACCCAGGGCTACGAGCAGTACTTC.

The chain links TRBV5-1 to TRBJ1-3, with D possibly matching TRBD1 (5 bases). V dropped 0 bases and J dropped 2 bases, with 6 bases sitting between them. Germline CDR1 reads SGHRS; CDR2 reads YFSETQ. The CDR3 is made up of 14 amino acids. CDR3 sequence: CASSLGGAGNTIYF. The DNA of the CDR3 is TGCGCCAGCAGCTTGGGGGGCGCTGGAAACACCATATATTTT. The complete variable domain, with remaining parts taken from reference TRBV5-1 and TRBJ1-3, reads KAGVTQTPRYLIKTRGQQVTLSCSPISGHRSVSWYQQTPGQGLQFLFEYFSETQRNKGNFPGRFSGRQFSNSRSEMNVSTLELGDSALYLCASSLGGAGNTIYFGEGSWLTVV.

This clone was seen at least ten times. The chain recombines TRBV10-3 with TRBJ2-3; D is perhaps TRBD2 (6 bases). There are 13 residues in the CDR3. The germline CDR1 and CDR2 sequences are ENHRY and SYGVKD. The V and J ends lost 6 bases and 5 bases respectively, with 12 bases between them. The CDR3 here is CAIRREVGDTQYF. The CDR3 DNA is TGTGCCATCAGGAGGGAGGTGGGAGATACGCAGTATTTT.